Below are 14 T cell receptor beta chains sequenced from a single sample in a study of glioma-infiltrating T cells. Amplification of TCR alpha and beta CDR3 regions from RNA used iRepertoire nested multiplex PCR. TCRdb analysed the multiplex PCR reads with MiXCR anew, one entry per CDR3 protein. The profile covers approximately 120,000 distinct CDR3 sequences, with roughly 24% appearing a single time and roughly 15% taken by the ten largest. Sequenced: glioma tissue, nonneoplastic brain tissue, or PBMCs (not recorded which). The receptors shown here come from a human donor with low-grade glioma or glioblastoma, undergoing nonglioma brain surgery, or in good health (not recorded which).

Ten or more counts support this clonotype. J is TRBJ2-1 and V is TRBV11-2; D not certain. This CDR3 has 12 residues. V was clipped by 6 bases and J by 7 bases, with 10 bases between them. Germline V gene sequence: CDR1 SGHAT, CDR2 FQNNGV. Here the CDR3 reads CASSPGWNEQFF. The DNA of the CDR3 is TGTGCCAGCAGTCCAGGTTGGAATGAGCAGTTCTTC. The entire variable domain, with the rest obtained from reference TRBV11-2 and TRBJ2-1, is as follows: EAGVAQSPRYKIIEKRQSVAFWCNPISGHATLYWYQQILGQGPKLLIQFQNNGVVDDSQLPKDRFSAERLKGVDSTLKIQPAKLEDSAVYLCASSPGWNEQFFGPGTRLTVL.

As to this clonotype: A read error is possible here, since a much larger clone lies one base away. This chain uses TRBV7-6 with TRBJ2-1; TRBD2 aligns across 13 bases. Germline assignment: CDR1 SGHVS and CDR2 FNYEAQ. The CDR3 has 17 amino acids. The ends lost 5 bases at V and 7 bases at J; junction bases unmatched: 11. CDR3 region: CASSLPTSGRLDNEQFF. Written as DNA, the CDR3 is TGTGCCAGCAGCCTCCCGACTAGCGGGAGGTTGGATAATGAGCAGTTCTTC.

With respect to this clonotype: This may stem from a read error, because a much larger clone lies one nucleotide away. The gene calls are TRBV5-8 and TRBJ2-1; tentatively, D is TRBD2 (6 bases). The CDR3 is 12 residues long. CDR1 is SGHTS and CDR2 is YDEGEE in the germline V gene. Trimming shortened V by 5 bases and J by 12 bases, and 15 bases separated the two germline ends. CDR3 in amino acids: CASSRTTYGQFF. CDR3 bases: TGTGCCAGCAGTCGGACTACGTATGGGCAGTTCTTC.

The CDR3 sequence is CSVGASSYNEQFF. The CDR3 nucleotides read TGCAGCGTAGGCGCGAGCTCCTACAATGAGCAGTTCTTC. The chain links TRBV29-1 to TRBJ2-1; D is unclear. The germline V gene has CDR1 SQVTM and CDR2 ANQGSEA. The V end lost 6 bases, the J end lost 0 bases, and 9 bases lay between the germline ends. The CDR3 sequence is 13 residues long.

This clonotype showed up just a few times. The chain combines TRBV4-1 with TRBJ1-4, with D unresolved. The V gene's germline CDR1 is MGHRA and CDR2 YSYEKL. The CDR3 is 18 residues long. With 0 bases removed from V and 8 bases from J, the gap between germline ends came to 22 bases. The CDR3 sequence: CASSQDREFLGLGEKLFF. As DNA, the CDR3 is TGCGCCAGCAGCCAAGATAGAGAGTTCCTGGGATTGGGCGAAAAACTGTTTTTT.

On this clonotype: One base away lies a much larger clone, so this may be a sequencing read error. The V call is TRBV6-9, the J call TRBJ2-6; no clear D. Germline CDR1 and CDR2: MNHGY and SVAAGI. The CDR3 sequence is 18 residues long. CDR3 DNA sequence: TGTGCCGGCAGTTATGATCCCAACCCCAACTCTGGGGCCAACGTCCTGACTTTC. Translation gives CAGSYDPNPNSGANVLTF.

The V and J genes are TRBV7-7 and TRBJ2-1; tentatively, D is TRBD2 (6 bases). CDR1 is SSHAT and CDR2 is FNYEAQ in the germline V gene (reference sequence). The V and J ends lost 3 bases and 3 bases respectively, with 12 bases between them. The CDR3 contains 15 residues. The CDR3 protein is CASSFSSDNYNEQFF. The CDR3 DNA reads as TGTGCCAGCAGCTTCTCTAGCGACAACTACAATGAGCAGTTCTTC.

V gene TRBV4-1 combines with J gene TRBJ1-2; perhaps TRBD1 as D (6 bases). Germline values: CDR1 MGHRA, CDR2 YSYEKL. CDR3 length: 17 residues. Trimming left V 0 bases short and J 1 base short, with 15 bases between. As DNA, the CDR3 is TGCGCCAGCAGCCAAGATGGGGGGCGGGATCTTAACTATGGCTACACCTTC. Translating it yields CASSQDGGRDLNYGYTF.

This clonotype was found once. This may arise from a read error, as a much more abundant clone is one base away. This chain uses TRBV3-1 with TRBJ2-5; D might be TRBD2 (6 bases). V dropped 2 bases and J dropped 5 bases, with 18 bases sitting between them. The germline V gene encodes CDR1 LGHDT and CDR2 YNNKEL (reference sequence). The CDR3 totals 16 residues. The CDR3 region has the DNA TGTGCCAGCAGCCAACAGGTTAGCGGAGGCAGGGAGACCCAGTACTTC. It specifies CASSQQVSGGRETQYF.

This clonotype was seen ten or more times. The V call is TRBV7-8, the J call TRBJ2-1, with 8 positions matching TRBD1. The CDR3 extends over 14 amino acids. The germline CDR1 and CDR2 sequences are SGHVS and FQNEAQ. After removal of 1 base from V and 5 bases from J, the junction contained 1 base not matched to a gene. The CDR3 DNA reads as TGTGCCAGCAGCTTAGAGGGACAGGACAATGAGCAGTTCTTC. It encodes CASSLEGQDNEQFF.

To note about this clonotype: A read error is possible here, since a much larger clone lies one base away. The chain recombines TRBV5-1 with TRBJ2-3; D ambiguous. Germline CDR1 and CDR2: SGHRS and YFSETQ. The CDR3 contains 12 residues. CDR3 in DNA: TGCGCCAGCCGCTTGTTGATGGATACGCAGTATTTT. It translates to CASRLLMDTQYF.

The sample holds many counts of this clonotype. The chain recombines TRBV6-6 with TRBJ2-5; D might be TRBD2 (6 bases). The CDR3 loop spans 20 amino acids. Germline-derived CDR1 and CDR2 are MNHNY and SVGAGI (reference sequence). Trimming stripped 0 bases from V and 1 base from J, with 24 bases between. In DNA form, the CDR3 reads TGTGCCAGCAGTTACTCGACTATAACGATGGGGGGACGGAGCCAAGAGACCCAGTACTTC. Amino acid sequence: CASSYSTITMGGRSQETQYF.

This clonotype was found many times. The CDR3 coding sequence is TGTGCCGGGGGGACAACGAACACCGGGGAGCTGTTTTTT. It codes for CAGGTTNTGELFF. V usage is TRBV28 and J usage is TRBJ2-2, with D perhaps being TRBD1 or TRBD2 (6 bases each). The CDR3 sequence is 13 residues long. V lost 11 bases to trimming and J lost 0 bases, with 10 bases between them. Germline V CDR1 and CDR2: MDHEN, SYDVKM. Looking up the rest from reference TRBV28 and TRBJ2-2 gives the full variable domain: DVKVTQSSRYLVKRTGEKVFLECVQDMDHENMFWYRQDPGLGLRLIYFSYDVKMKEKGDIPEGYSVSREKKERFSLILESASTNQTSMYLCAGGTTNTGELFFGEGSRLTVL.

Ten or more counts support this clonotype. This chain connects TRBV12-3 or TRBV12-4 to TRBJ2-5, with D hard to call. V was clipped by 4 bases and J by 4 bases, with 10 bases between them. The CDR3 extends over 13 amino acids. The CDR3 spells CASSYYSLETQYF. The CDR3 coding sequence is TGTGCCAGCAGTTATTATAGCCTAGAGACCCAGTACTTC.